Each of the 14 T cell receptor beta chains below was sequenced from the same sample in a study of regulatory T cells in long-lasting Graves disease. Arm-PCR of CDR3 regions with iRepertoire HTBI primers generated TCR beta libraries. TCRdb itself ran the multiplex PCR reads through MiXCR, one entry per CDR3 protein. The top ten hold about an eighth of the sample, which has about 460,000 distinct CDR3 sequences, 20% to 25% seen once. Time point here: persistent/refractory GD, antithyroid drugs over 5 years with positive TRAb. PBMC-extracted RNA yielded the TCR library. This material consisted of peripheral blood mononuclear cells (PBMCs), taken when the disease was refractory, from a patient treated with antithyroid drugs. These receptors all stem from a female donor with Graves disease.

Ten or more counts support this clonotype. The chain recombines TRBV27 with TRBJ1-2, with TRBD1 as a possible D gene (5 bases). CDR1 is MNHEY, CDR2 SMNVEV, per germline (reference sequence). V was shortened by 4 bases and J by 2 bases, with 11 bases between the two germline ends. The CDR3 totals 14 residues. CDR3 DNA sequence: TGTGCCAGCAGTTCTCACCGGGACAACTATGGCTACACCTTC. Protein: CASSSHRDNYGYTF.

The chain couples TRBV3-1 to TRBJ2-3; D may be TRBD1 (5 bases). Trimming pared 1 base from V and 6 bases from J, leaving 14 bases between. The CDR3 spans 15 residues. CDR1 and CDR2 (germline): LGHDT, YNNKEL (reference sequence). The chain's CDR3 is CASSQGAKGPDTQYF. The CDR3 DNA reads as TGTGCCAGCAGCCAAGGGGCGAAGGGGCCGGATACGCAGTATTTT.

This clonotype was counted at least ten times. This chain connects TRBV2 to TRBJ2-5, with a tentative D call TRBD1 (7 bases). CDR3 length: 15 amino acids. CDR1 is SNHLY, CDR2 FYNNEI, per germline. V was pared by 8 bases and J by 5 bases, with 21 bases between. This CDR3 is CASCRQGGARETQYF. The CDR3 DNA is TGTGCCAGCTGCAGACAGGGCGGGGCGAGGGAGACCCAGTACTTC. Complete variable domain (other parts from reference TRBV2 and TRBJ2-5): EPEVTQTPSHQVTQMGQEVILRCVPISNHLYFYWYRQILGQKVEFLVSFYNNEISEKSEIFDDQFSVERPDGSNFTLKIRSTKLEDSAMYFCASCRQGGARETQYFGPGTRLLVL.

This clonotype has ten or more counts. The chain combines TRBV6-1 with TRBJ2-7; the match to TRBD2 covers 9 bases. The V and J ends lost 6 bases and 3 bases, in that order; junction bases with no gene match: 6. The CDR3 has 14 amino acids. CDR1 is MNHNS, CDR2 SASEGT, per germline. CDR3 loop: CASSTSGRHYEQYF. CDR3 DNA sequence: TGTGCCAGCAGCACCAGCGGGAGGCACTACGAGCAGTACTTC.

This clonotype was counted ten times or more. V usage is TRBV28 and J usage is TRBJ1-6; 8 nucleotides match TRBD1. The ends lost 6 bases at V and 6 bases at J; junction bases unmatched: 7. CDR1 is MDHEN and CDR2 is SYDVKM in the germline V gene. This CDR3 comprises 15 residues. The CDR3 DNA reads TGTGCCAGCAGGGGGGTTGGACAGGGTAATTCACCCCTCCACTTT. Encoded protein: CASRGVGQGNSPLHF.

This sequence joins TRBV20-1 and TRBJ2-7; weak D call: TRBD2 (6 bases). The V end lost 6 bases, the J end lost 0 bases, and 15 bases lay between the germline ends. The germline V gene has CDR1 DFQATT and CDR2 SNEGSKA (reference sequence). This CDR3 is built from 14 residues. The CDR3 bases are TGCAGTGCGTTGAGTTCGCGGGGCTCCTACGAGCAGTACTTC. It yields the protein CSALSSRGSYEQYF.

The chain employs TRBV7-3 and TRBJ2-7; 8 bases align to TRBD1. CDR1 is SGHTA, CDR2 FQGTGA, per germline. The CDR3 runs 13 residues. The V gene end was trimmed by 8 bases and the J gene end by 3 bases; junction bases not matched to a gene: 6. The chain's CDR3 is CASSQGAFYEQYF. CDR3 sequence (DNA): TGTGCCAGCTCCCAGGGGGCTTTCTACGAGCAGTACTTC.

Of note for this clonotype: One end of the junction varies from germline; a read error may be responsible. The chain links TRBV10-3 to TRBJ1-3, with 9 nucleotides matching TRBD1. Germline V gene lookup returns CDR1 ENHRY and CDR2 SYGVKD. This CDR3 spans 15 amino acids. The CDR3 spells CAISGGQGLGNTTYF. DNA of the CDR3: TGTGCCATCAGTGGGGGACAGGGCCTTGGAAACACCACATATTTT.

The CDR3 region has the DNA TGTGCCAGTAGTATCGAAAGGCTCGGCACCCAGCATTTT. This gives the protein CASSIERLGTQHF. V usage is TRBV19 and J usage is TRBJ1-5; D is undetermined. Germline CDR1 LNHDA, CDR2 SQIVND (reference sequence). V gave up 3 bases and J gave up 11 bases, with 14 bases separating them. CDR3 length equals 13 residues.

This clonotype was observed many times. For the CDR3, the DNA is TGTGCCACCAGTGATTTCTACGAGCAGTACTTC. Residues: CATSDFYEQYF. The chain employs TRBV24-1 and TRBJ2-7, with unresolved D. V was shortened by 1 base and J by 3 bases, with 0 bases between the two germline ends. This CDR3 contains 11 residues. Germline lookup yields CDR1 KGHDR and CDR2 SFDVKD.

This clonotype was counted only a few times. The V and J genes are TRBV7-2 and TRBJ1-2, with a tentative D call TRBD1 (6 bases). CDR3 length equals 14 residues. Trimming took 4 bases from V and 3 from J, leaving 12 bases between them. CDR1 is SGHTA, CDR2 FQGNSA, per germline. CDR3 region: CASSSAGAHYGYTF. Written as DNA, the CDR3 is TGTGCCAGCAGCTCCGCAGGGGCTCACTATGGCTACACCTTC.

In its sample, this clonotype was seen once. V is TRBV2 and J is TRBJ2-7, with TRBD1 identical over 7 bases. The CDR3 is 12 amino acids. Unmatched junction bases numbered 3, after V lost 6 bases and J lost 4 bases. CDR1 and CDR2 from the germline V gene are SNHLY and FYNNEI. As DNA, the CDR3 is TGTGCCAGCAGGGGGACAGTTTACGAGCAGTACTTC. Translating gives CASRGTVYEQYF.

V usage is TRBV18 and J usage is TRBJ2-5, with D perhaps assigned TRBD1 or TRBD2 (7 bases each). The ends were cut back, 6 bases at V and 3 bases at J, with 14 bases in the middle. The germline gives CDR1 KGHSH, CDR2 LQKENI. The CDR3 loop spans 14 amino acids. This CDR3 is CASSRAGTEETQYF. The CDR3 nucleotides are TGTGCCAGCTCTCGAGCGGGGACAGAAGAGACCCAGTACTTC.

This clonotype was seen at least ten times. The V call is TRBV3-1, the J call TRBJ2-7, with 13 nucleotides matching TRBD2. Germline assignment: CDR1 LGHDT and CDR2 YNNKEL (reference sequence). The trim removed 3 bases at V and 6 bases at J, leaving 14 bases unmatched. The CDR3 is 18 amino acids. CDR3 coding DNA: TGTGCCAGCAGCCAGAGATTCGGGACTAGCGGGGACCGCGGCGAGCAGTACTTC. This sequence encodes CASSQRFGTSGDRGEQYF.